Sequencing of this T cell receptor beta chain was carried out in a study of cytomegalovirus exposure and HLA in healthy donors. Points from the study as a whole: High specificity and sensitivity for cytomegalovirus status were reported for the classifier. Most of the TCR beta V segments (in an earlier analysis) were productive either about 87% or about 30% of the time.

Germline V gene sequence: CDR1 DFQATT, CDR2 SNEGSKA (reference sequence). Deletions cut 6 bases from V and 5 bases from J, with 10 bases between. The CDR3 contains 11 residues. PCR involved 60 Vbeta and 13 Jbeta primers. TCRdb's table, derived via immunoSEQ multiplex PCR, lists solely in-frame clones and lacks some. In the table there are 85,000 to 120,000 clones, just over 70% of which are singletons. For this clone: What it recognizes is unknown. The sample carries other DNA sequences with the same CDR3.

This receptor was obtained from a boy younger than 18 in good health and CMV-seronegative. Sequenced sample: PBMCs. V and J are TRBV20-1 and TRBJ2-5; TRBD1 is a possible D gene (5 bases). The DNA of the CDR3 is TGCAGTGCCCCGTCAGGGGAGACCCAGTACTTC. The encoded protein is CSAPSGETQYF.